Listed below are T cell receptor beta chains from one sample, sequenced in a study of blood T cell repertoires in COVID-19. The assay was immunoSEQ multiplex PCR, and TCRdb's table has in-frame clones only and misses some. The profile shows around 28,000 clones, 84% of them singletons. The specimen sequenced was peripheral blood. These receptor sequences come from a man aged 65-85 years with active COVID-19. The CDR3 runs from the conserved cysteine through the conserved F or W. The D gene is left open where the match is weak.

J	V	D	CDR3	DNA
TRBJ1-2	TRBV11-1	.	CASSLGFDNYGYTF	TGTGCCAGCAGCTTAGGATTCGACAATTATGGCTACACCTTC
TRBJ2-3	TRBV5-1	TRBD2	CASSWSGGSTDTQYF	TGCGCCAGCAGCTGGAGCGGGGGAAGCACAGATACGCAGTATTTT
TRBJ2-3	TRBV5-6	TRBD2	CASSSSGGASTDTQYF	TGTGCCAGCAGCTCCAGCGGGGGGGCCAGCACAGATACGCAGTATTTT
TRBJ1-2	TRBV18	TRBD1	CASSPGGQGAFGYTF	TGTGCCAGCTCACCGGGGGGACAGGGGGCGTTTGGCTACACCTTC
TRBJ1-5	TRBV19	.	CASSMGGRGLHQPQHF	TGTGCCAGTAGTATGGGAGGGAGAGGGTTACATCAGCCCCAGCATTTT
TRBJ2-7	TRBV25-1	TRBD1	CASSRTGAYEQYF	TGTGCCAGCAGTAGGACAGGGGCCTACGAGCAGTACTTC
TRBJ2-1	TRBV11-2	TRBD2	CASSLAGGGYNEQFF	TGTGCCAGCAGCTTAGCTGGGGGGGGTTACAATGAGCAGTTCTTC
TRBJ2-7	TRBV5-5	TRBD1	CASSLAGQGGAEQYF	TGTGCCAGCAGCTTGGCAGGACAGGGGGGCGCCGAGCAGTACTTC
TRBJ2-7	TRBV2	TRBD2	CASSGLAGGEQYF	TGTGCCAGCAGTGGGTTAGCGGGGGGCGAGCAGTACTTC
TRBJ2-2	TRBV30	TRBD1	CAWSPGTGNTGELFF	TGTGCCTGGAGCCCCGGGACAGGGAACACCGGGGAGCTGTTTTTT